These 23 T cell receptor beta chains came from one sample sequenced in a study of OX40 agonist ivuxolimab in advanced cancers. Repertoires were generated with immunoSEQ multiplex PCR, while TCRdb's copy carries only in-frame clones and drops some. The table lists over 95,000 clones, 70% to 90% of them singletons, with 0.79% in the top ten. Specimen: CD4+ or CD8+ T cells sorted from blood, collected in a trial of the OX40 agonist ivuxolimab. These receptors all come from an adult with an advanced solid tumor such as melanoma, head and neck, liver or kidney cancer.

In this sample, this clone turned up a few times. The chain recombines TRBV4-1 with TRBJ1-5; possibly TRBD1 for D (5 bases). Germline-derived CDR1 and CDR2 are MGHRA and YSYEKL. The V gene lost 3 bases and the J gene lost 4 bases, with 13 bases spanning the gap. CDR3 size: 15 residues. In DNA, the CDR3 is TGCGCCAGCAGCCATGCCGGGACGGTTAATCAGCCCCAGCATTTT. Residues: CASSHAGTVNQPQHF.

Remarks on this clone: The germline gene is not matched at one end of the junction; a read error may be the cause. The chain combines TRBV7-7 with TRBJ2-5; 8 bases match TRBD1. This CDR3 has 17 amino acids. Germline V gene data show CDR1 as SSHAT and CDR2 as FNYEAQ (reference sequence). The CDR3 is CASSLALAGGYQETQYF. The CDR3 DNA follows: TGTGCTAGCAGCTTAGCGCTGGCAGGGGGCTACCAAGAGACCCAGTACTTC. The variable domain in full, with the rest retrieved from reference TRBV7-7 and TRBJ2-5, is GAGVSQSPRYKVTKRGQDVTLRCDPISSHATLYWYQQALGQGPEFLTYFNYEAQPDKSGLPSDRFSAERPEGSISTLTIQRTEQRDSAMYRCASSLALAGGYQETQYFGPGTRLLVL.

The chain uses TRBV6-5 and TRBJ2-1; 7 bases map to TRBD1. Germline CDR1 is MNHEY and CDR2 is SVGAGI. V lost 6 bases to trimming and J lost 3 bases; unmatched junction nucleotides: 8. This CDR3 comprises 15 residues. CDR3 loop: CASSHRQGVYNEQFF. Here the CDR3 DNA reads TGTGCCAGCAGCCACAGACAGGGAGTCTACAATGAGCAGTTCTTC.

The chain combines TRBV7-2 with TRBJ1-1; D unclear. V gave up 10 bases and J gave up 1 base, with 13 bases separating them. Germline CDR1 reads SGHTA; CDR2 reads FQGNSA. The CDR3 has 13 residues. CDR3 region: CATGSAGNTEAFF. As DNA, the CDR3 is TGTGCCACCGGGTCGGCGGGGAACACTGAAGCTTTCTTT.

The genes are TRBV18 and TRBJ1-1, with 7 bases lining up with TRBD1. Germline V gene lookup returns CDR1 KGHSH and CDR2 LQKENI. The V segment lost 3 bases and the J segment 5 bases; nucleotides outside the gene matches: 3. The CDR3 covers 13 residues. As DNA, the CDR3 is TGTGCCAGCTCACCCGTGACAGGGACTGAAGCTTTCTTT. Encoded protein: CASSPVTGTEAFF.

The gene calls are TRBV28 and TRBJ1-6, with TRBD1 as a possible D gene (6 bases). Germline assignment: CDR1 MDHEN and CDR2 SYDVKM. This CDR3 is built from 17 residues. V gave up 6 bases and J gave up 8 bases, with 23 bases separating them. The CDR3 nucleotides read TGTGCCAGCAGACCGGGGGGGGCCCCCAACCAAGATTCACCCCTCCACTTT. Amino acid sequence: CASRPGGAPNQDSPLHF.

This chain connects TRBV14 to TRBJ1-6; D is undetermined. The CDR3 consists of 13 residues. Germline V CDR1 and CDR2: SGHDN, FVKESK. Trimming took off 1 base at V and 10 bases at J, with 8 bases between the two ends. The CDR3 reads CASSQVGSSPLHF. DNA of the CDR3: TGTGCCAGCAGCCAAGTTGGGTCATCACCCCTCCACTTT.

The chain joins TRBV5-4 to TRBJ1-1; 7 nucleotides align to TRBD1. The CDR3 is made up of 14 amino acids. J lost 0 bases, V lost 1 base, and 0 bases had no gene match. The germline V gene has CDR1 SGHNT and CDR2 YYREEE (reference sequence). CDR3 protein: CASSLQGVNTEAFF. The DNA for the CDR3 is TGTGCCAGCAGCTTGCAGGGGGTGAACACTGAAGCTTTCTTT.

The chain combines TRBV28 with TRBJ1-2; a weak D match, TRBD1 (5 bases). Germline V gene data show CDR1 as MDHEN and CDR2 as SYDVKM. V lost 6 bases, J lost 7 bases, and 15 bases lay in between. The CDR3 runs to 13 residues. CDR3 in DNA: TGTGCCAGCAGATCCTATCAAGGGACTGGCTACACCTTC. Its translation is CASRSYQGTGYTF.

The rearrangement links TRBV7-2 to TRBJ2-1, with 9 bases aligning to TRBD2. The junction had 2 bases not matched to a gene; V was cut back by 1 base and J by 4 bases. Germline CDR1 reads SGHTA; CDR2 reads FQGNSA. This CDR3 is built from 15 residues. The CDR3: CASSLDGLAYNEQFF. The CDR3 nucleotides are TGTGCCAGCAGCTTAGATGGACTAGCGTACAATGAGCAGTTCTTC.

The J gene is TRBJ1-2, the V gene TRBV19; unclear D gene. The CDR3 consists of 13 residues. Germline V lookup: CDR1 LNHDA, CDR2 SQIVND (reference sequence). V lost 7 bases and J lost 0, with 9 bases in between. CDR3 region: CASTQESNYGYTF. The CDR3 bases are TGTGCCAGTACTCAGGAATCTAACTATGGCTACACCTTC.

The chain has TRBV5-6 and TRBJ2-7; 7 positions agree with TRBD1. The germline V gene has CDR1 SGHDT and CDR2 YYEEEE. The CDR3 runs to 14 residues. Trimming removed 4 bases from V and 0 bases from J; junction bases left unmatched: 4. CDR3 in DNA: TGTGCCAGCAGCCAACAGGGGAACTCCTACGAGCAGTACTTC. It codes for CASSQQGNSYEQYF.

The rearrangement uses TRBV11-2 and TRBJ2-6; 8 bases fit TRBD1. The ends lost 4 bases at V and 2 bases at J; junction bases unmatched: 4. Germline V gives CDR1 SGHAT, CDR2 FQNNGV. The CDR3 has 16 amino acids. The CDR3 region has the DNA TGTGCCAGCAGCTCAGCAGGGGGCCCTGGGGCCAACGTCCTGACTTTC. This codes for CASSSAGGPGANVLTF. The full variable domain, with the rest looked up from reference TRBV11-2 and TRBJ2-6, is EAGVAQSPRYKIIEKRQSVAFWCNPISGHATLYWYQQILGQGPKLLIQFQNNGVVDDSQLPKDRFSAERLKGVDSTLKIQPAKLEDSAVYLCASSSAGGPGANVLTFGAGSRLTVL.

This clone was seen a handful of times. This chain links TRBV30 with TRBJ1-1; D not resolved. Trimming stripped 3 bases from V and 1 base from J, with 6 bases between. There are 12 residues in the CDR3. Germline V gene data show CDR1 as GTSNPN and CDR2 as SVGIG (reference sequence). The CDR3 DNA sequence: TGTGCCTGGAGAGCCTCGAACACTGAAGCTTTCTTT. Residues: CAWRASNTEAFF.

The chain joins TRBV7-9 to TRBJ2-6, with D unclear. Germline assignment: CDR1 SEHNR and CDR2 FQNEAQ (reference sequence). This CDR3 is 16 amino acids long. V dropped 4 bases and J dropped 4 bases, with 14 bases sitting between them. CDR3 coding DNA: TGTGCCAGCAGCTCCTCTCTCGAATCCGGGGCCAACGTCCTGACTTTC. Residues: CASSSSLESGANVLTF.

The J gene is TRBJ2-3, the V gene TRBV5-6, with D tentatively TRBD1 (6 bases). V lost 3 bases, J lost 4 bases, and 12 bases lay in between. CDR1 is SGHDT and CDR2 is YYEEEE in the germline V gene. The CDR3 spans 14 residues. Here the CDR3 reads CASSSGQPPDTQYF. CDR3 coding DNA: TGTGCCAGCAGCTCCGGACAGCCTCCAGATACGCAGTATTTT.

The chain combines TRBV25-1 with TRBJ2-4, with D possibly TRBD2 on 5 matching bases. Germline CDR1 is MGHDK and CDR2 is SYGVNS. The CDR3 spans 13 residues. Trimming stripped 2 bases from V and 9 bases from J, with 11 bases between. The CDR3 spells CASSEGNGLIQYF. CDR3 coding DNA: TGTGCCAGCAGTGAAGGAAATGGACTCATTCAGTACTTC.

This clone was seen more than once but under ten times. The CDR3 nucleotides are TGTGCCAGCATCGCAGGGATTGGAAACACCATATATTTT. Protein sequence: CASIAGIGNTIYF. The V call is TRBV7-9, the J call TRBJ1-3, with D tentatively TRBD1 (5 bases). V was shortened by 7 bases and J by 3 bases, with 10 bases between the two germline ends. Per germline, CDR1 SEHNR and CDR2 FQNEAQ (reference sequence). This CDR3 comprises 13 residues.

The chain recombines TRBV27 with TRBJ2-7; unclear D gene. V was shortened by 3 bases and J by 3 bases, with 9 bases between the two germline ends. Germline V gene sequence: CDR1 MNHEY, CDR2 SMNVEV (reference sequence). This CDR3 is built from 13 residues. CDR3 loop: CASSLWQNYEQYF. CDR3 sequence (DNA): TGTGCCAGCAGTTTGTGGCAGAACTACGAGCAGTACTTC.

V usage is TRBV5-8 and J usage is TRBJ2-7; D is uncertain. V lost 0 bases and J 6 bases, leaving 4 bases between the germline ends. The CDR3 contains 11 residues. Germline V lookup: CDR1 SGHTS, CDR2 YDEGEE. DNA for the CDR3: TGTGCCAGCAGCTTGGGGGGCGAGCAGTACTTC. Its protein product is CASSLGGEQYF.

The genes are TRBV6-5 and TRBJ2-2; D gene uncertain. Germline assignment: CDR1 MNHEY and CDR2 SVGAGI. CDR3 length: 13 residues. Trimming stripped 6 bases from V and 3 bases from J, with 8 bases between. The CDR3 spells CASSKPDTGELFF. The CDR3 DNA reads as TGTGCCAGCAGCAAACCTGACACCGGGGAGCTGTTTTTT.

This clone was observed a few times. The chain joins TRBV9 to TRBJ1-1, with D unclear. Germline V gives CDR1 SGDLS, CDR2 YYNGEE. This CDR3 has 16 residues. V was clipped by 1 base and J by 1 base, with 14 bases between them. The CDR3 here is CASSVSPIQENTEAFF. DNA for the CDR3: TGTGCCAGCAGCGTATCCCCAATTCAGGAGAACACTGAAGCTTTCTTT.

This chain's CDR3 is CASRRTAQETQYF. The CDR3 DNA is TGCGCCAGCAGGAGAACAGCCCAAGAGACCCAGTACTTC. This sequence joins TRBV10-2 and TRBJ2-5; no definite D call. V was clipped by 6 bases and J by 1 base, with 9 bases between them. This CDR3 region has 13 residues. Germline V CDR1 and CDR2: WSHSY, SAAADI.